The rows below give T cell receptor beta chains drawn from one sample of a study of T cell repertoires in cytomegalovirus infection. Each CDR3 protein gets one entry after TCRdb re-called the reads with MiXCR. The sample includes about 490,000 distinct CDR3 sequences, less than 30% of them seen just once. What was sequenced was PBMCs. The receptor set was obtained from a human donor in good health (CMV status not recorded). Some clones in this sample may be carry-over from other donors' samples. The conserved cysteine and the conserved F or W are not part of the CDR3 here.

cdr3_length v_call cdr3_aa
14 TRBV7-2 ASSLGELLNPGEQY
12 TRBV29-1 SVQGLAGLNEQF
12 TRBV19 ASSMGNTNYGYT
9 TRBV6-2/TRBV6-3 ASRTKRTQY
13 TRBV5-1 TSSLGSGRNTEAF
13 TRBV19 ASNAELAGGSEQF
12 TRBV10-2 ASSEPGLQETQY
14 TRBV7-2 ASSLFGDGFTDTQY
16 TRBV19 ASSLGDRGREWTGELF
11 TRBV5-4 ASSFDRAYEQY
14 TRBV7-9 ASNQPAGASGGTQY
10 TRBV10-3 AIRRGPYEQY
16 TRBV18 ASSPSVNSSGRINEQF
15 TRBV28 ASSSPHGGGVLETQY
11 TRBV7-2 ASSARWGDGYT
10 TRBV7-9 ASSWQGREAF
14 TRBV11-1 ASSPRGGTMTNEQF